This T cell receptor (beta chain) was sequenced for a study of PD-1 blockade in classical Hodgkin lymphoma. CDR1 is SNHLY and CDR2 is FYNNEI in the germline V gene. V shed 6 bases, J shed 1 base, and the junction held 5 bases outside the gene matches. There are 16 residues in the CDR3. Time point specified: cycle 4 day 1 (C4D1), after more than five weeks of nivolumab. Brentuximab vedotin exposure varied among the patients, all of whom had relapsed after autologous stem cell transplantation. Purification of CD4+ T cells from thawed PBMCs was achieved by magnetic negative selection. General study results and limits: Those achieving complete response showed baseline diversity like newly diagnosed patients. The causes of the repertoire differences, possibly disease activity or prior therapy, remain undefined. Diminished baseline TCR diversity has been reported in newly diagnosed patients relative to healthy donors. The study found that TCR diversity rose significantly by C4D1 in CD4+ but not CD8+ cells.

The sample holds one count of this clone. The antigen is undetermined. The repertoire was sequenced with immunoSEQ multiplex PCR; TCRdb's copy has only in-frame clones and lacks some. The sample lists about 30,000 clones, around 86% occurring once. Here the sequenced sample was CD4+ T cells from blood, taken before the fourth cycle of nivolumab. The chain carries TRBV2 and TRBJ2-2; 10 bases line up with TRBD2. This clonotype was obtained from a human donor with classical Hodgkin lymphoma. DNA for the CDR3: TGTGCCAGCAGAACCGGGACTAGCGTGAACACCGGGGAGCTGTTTTTT. It yields the protein CASRTGTSVNTGELFF.